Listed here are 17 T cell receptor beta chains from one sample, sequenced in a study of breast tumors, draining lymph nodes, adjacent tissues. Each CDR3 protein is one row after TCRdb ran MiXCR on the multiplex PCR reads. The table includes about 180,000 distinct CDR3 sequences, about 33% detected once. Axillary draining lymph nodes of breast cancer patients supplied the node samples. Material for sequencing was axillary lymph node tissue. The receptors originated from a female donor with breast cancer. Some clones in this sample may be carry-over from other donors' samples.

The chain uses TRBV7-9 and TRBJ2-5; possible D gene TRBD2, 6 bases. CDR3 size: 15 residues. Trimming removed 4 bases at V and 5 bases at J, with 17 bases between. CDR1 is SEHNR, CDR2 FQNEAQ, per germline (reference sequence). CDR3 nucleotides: TGTGCCAGCAGCTCCCTGGACGGGGGTGGGGAGACCCAGTACTTC. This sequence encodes CASSSLDGGGETQYF.

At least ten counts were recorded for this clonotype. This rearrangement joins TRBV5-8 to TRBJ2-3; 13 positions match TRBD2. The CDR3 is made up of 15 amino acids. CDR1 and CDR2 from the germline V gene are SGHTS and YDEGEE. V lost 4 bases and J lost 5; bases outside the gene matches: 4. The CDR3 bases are TGTGCCAGCAGCACCCGGACTAGCGGGGGAGATACGCAGTATTTT. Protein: CASSTRTSGGDTQYF.

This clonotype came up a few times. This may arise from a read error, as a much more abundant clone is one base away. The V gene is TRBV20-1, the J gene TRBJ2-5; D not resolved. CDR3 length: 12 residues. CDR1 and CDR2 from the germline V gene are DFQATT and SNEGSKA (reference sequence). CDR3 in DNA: TGCAGTGCTAGATTTAGCCAAGAGACCCAGTGCTTC. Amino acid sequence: CSARFSQETQCF.

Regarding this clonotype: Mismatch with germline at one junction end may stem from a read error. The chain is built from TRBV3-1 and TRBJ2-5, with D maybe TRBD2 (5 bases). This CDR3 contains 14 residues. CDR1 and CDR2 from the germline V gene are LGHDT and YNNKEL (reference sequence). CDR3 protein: CASGQEGIGETQYF. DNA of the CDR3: TGCGCCAGCGGCCAAGAAGGGATTGGAGAGACCCAGTACTTC.

Written as DNA, the CDR3 is TGTGCCATCCGGTATACTAGCGAACCCACAGATACGCAGTATTTT. It translates to CAIRYTSEPTDTQYF. The J gene is TRBJ2-3, the V gene TRBV10-3; 7 bases fit TRBD2. The germline V gene encodes CDR1 ENHRY and CDR2 SYGVKD. The CDR3 has 15 residues. J gave up 2 bases and V 8 bases, and 10 bases lay outside the gene matches.

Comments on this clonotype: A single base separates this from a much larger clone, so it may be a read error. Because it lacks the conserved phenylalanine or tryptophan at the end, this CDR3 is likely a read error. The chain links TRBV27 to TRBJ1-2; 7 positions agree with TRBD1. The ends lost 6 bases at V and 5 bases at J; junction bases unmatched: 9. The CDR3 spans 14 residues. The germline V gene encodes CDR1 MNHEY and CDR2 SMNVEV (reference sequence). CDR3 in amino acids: CASRVEGASYGYTL. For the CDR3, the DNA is TGTGCCAGCAGAGTGGAGGGGGCCTCTTATGGCTACACCCTC.

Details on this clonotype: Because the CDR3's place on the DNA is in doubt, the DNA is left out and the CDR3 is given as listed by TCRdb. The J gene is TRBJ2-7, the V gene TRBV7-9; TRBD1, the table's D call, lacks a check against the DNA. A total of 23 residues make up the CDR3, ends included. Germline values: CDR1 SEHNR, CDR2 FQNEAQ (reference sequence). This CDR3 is CASSFPMDGYTFGPGTENYEQYF.

The CDR3 DNA reads TGTGCCAGCAGCTCTTTGACAGGTTCACAAGAGACCCAGTACTTC. It is translated as CASSSLTGSQETQYF. This chain uses TRBV11-3 with TRBJ2-5, with a tentative D call TRBD1 (6 bases). The ends were cut back, 4 bases at V and 2 bases at J, with 14 bases in the middle. The CDR3 is 15 amino acids. CDR1 and CDR2 from the germline V gene are SGHNT and YENEEA.

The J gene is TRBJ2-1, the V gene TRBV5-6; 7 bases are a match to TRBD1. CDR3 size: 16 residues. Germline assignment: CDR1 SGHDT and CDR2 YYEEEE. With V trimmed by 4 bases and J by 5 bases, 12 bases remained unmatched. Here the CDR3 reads CASSPATGSKNNEQFF. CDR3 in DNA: TGTGCCAGCAGCCCCGCGACAGGGTCCAAAAACAATGAGCAGTTCTTC.

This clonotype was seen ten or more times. The chain's CDR3 is CASSKGQETASTDTQYF. CDR3 DNA: TGTGCCAGCAGCAAGGGACAGGAGACAGCTAGCACAGATACGCAGTATTTT. The chain recombines TRBV7-9 with TRBJ2-3; 8 nucleotides align to TRBD1. Trimming removed 5 bases from V and 0 bases from J; junction bases left unmatched: 10. The CDR3 totals 17 residues. CDR1 SEHNR and CDR2 FQNEAQ come from the germline V gene (reference sequence).

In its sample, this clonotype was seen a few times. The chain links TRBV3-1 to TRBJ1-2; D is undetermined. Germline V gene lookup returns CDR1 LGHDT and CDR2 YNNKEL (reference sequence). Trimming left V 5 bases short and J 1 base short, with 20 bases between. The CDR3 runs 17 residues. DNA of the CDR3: TGTGCCAGCAGCGAAGGAGGGAGAGGGAGTATTAACTATGGCTACACCTTC. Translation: CASSEGGRGSINYGYTF. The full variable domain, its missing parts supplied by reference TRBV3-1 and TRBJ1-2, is DTAVSQTPKYLVTQMGNDKSIKCEQNLGHDTMYWYKQDSKKFLKIMFSYNNKELIINETVPNRFSPKSPDKAHLNLHINSLELGDSAVYFCASSEGGRGSINYGYTFGSGTRLTVV.

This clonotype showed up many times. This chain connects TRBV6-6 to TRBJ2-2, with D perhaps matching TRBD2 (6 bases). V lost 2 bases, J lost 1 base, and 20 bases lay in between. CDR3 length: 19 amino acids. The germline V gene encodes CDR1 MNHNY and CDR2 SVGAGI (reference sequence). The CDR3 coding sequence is TGTGCCAGCAGTTACGCCTACTACCGGAGGGACGGGAACACCGGGGAGCTGTTTTTT. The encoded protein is CASSYAYYRRDGNTGELFF.

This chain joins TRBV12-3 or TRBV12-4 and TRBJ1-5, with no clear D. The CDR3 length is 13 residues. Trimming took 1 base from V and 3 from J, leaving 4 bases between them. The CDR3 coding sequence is TGTGCCAGCAGTTTAGGAGCCAATCAGCCCCAGCATTTT. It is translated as CASSLGANQPQHF.

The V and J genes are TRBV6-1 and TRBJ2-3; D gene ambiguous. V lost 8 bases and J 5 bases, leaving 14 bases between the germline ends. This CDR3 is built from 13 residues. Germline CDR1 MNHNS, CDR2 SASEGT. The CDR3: CASRTRIGDTQYF. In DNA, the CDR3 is TGTGCCAGCCGGACGCGTATTGGAGATACGCAGTATTTT.

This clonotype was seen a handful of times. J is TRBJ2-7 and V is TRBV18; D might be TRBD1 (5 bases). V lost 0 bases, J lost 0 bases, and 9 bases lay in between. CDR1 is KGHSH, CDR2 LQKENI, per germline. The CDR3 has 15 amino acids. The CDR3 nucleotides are TGTGCCAGCTCACCACCTACCAGGGTCTCCTACGAGCAGTACTTC. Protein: CASSPPTRVSYEQYF.

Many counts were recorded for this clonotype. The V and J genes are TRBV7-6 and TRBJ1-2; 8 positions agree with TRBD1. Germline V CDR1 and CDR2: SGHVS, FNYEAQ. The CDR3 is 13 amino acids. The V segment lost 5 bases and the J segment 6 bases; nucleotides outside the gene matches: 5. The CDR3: CASSLPTGDGYTF. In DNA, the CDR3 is TGTGCCAGCAGCCTCCCGACAGGGGATGGCTACACCTTC.

CDR3 bases: TGTGCCAGCAGCCTCCGCGGGGGGCAGAGGGTCTATGGCTACACCTTC. It encodes CASSLRGGQRVYGYTF. The chain is built from TRBV5-6 and TRBJ1-2, with D perhaps TRBD1 (6 bases). CDR1 is SGHDT and CDR2 is YYEEEE in the germline V gene. Trimming stripped 4 bases from V and 4 bases from J, with 20 bases between. This CDR3 has 16 residues. Based on the CDR3 plus reference TRBV5-6 and TRBJ1-2, the full variable domain is DAGVTQSPTHLIKTRGQQVTLRCSPKSGHDTVSWYQQALGQGPQFIFQYYEEEERQRGNFPDRFSGHQFPNYSSELNVNALLLGDSALYLCASSLRGGQRVYGYTFGSGTRLTVV.